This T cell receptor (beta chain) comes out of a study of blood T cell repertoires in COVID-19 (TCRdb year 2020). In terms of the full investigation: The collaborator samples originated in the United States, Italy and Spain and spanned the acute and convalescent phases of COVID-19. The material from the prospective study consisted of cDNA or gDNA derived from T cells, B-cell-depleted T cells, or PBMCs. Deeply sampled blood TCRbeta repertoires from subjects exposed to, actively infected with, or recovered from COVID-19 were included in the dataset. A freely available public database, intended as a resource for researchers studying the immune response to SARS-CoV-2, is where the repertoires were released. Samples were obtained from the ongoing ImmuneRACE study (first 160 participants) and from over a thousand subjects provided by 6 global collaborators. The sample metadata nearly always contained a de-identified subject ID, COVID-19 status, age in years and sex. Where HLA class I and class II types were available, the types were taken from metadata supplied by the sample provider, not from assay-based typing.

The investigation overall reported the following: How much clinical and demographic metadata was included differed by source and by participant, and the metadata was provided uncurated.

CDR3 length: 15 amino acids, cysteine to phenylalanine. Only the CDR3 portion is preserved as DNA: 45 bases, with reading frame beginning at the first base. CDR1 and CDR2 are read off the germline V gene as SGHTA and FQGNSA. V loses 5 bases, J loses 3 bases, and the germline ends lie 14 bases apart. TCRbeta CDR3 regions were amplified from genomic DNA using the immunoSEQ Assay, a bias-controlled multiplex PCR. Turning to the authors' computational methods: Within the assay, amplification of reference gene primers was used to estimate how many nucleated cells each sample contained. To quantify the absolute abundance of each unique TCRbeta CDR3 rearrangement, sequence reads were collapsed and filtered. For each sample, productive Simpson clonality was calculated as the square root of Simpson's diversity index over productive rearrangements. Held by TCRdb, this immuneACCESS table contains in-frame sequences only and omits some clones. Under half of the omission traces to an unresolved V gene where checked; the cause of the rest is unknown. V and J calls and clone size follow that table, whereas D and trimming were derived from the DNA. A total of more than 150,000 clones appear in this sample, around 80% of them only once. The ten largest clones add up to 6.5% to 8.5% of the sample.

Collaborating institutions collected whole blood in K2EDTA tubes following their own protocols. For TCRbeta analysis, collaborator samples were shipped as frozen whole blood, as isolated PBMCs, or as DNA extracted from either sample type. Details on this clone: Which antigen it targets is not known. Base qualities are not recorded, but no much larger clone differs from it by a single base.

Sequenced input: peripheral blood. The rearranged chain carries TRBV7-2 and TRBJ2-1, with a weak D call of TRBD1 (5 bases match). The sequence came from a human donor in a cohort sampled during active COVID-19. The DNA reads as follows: TGTGCCAGCAGCATTCCGACAGAGCACTACAATGAGCAGTTCTTC. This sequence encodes CASSIPTEHYNEQFF.